This T cell receptor beta chain was observed in a study of T and B cells in COVID-19 patients. Trimming cost V 0 bases and J 0 bases, with 12 bases left between them. CDR1 and CDR2 (germline): LGHNA, YSLEER. This CDR3 spans 18 amino acids. This clonotype occurred a few times. What it binds is unknown. Study-wide results and limits: Patients with COVID-19 reportedly showed strongly skewed T cell receptor beta variable and joining gene usage.

Multiplex PCR with BIOMED2 TRB-A/B primer pools amplified TRB rearrangements. Via MiXCR, TCRdb re-called the multiplex PCR reads, giving one row per CDR3 protein. In the table there are roughly 18,000 distinct CDR3 sequences, approximately 30% of which are singletons. Each TRB amplification used roughly 240-550 ng of genomic DNA from blood. The sequenced sample consisted of blood. The V and J genes are TRBV4-3 and TRBJ2-6; a possible D gene is TRBD1 (5 bases). This receptor was obtained from a human donor who had recovered from COVID-19. The CDR3, as DNA: TGCGCCAGCAGCCAAGAGGGTGCAGGGTTCTCTGGGGCCAACGTCCTGACTTTC. Its protein is CASSQEGAGFSGANVLTF.